This T cell receptor (beta chain) is from a study of blood T cell repertoires in COVID-19 (TCRdb year 2020). About the full investigation: The collaborator samples originated in the United States, Italy and Spain and spanned the acute and convalescent phases of COVID-19. The material from the prospective study consisted of cDNA or gDNA derived from T cells, B-cell-depleted T cells, or PBMCs. Deeply sampled blood TCRbeta repertoires from subjects exposed to, actively infected with, or recovered from COVID-19 were included in the dataset. A freely available public database, intended as a resource for researchers studying the immune response to SARS-CoV-2, is where the repertoires were released. The samples were drawn from two sources: the first 160 participants of the ongoing ImmuneRACE study, and 1,200 or so subjects contributed by 6 global collaborators. Sample metadata almost always included a de-identified subject ID, COVID-19 status, age in years and sex. HLA class I and class II types, where available, came from metadata supplied by the sample provider rather than from assay-based typing.

The collaborating institutions used their own protocols to collect whole blood in K2EDTA tubes. For TCRbeta analysis, collaborator samples were shipped as frozen whole blood, as isolated PBMCs, or as DNA extracted from either sample type. This clone is a singleton in its sample. The antigen it binds to is not known. One base away there is no much larger clone; base qualities are not given. At the junction V is shortened by 10 bases and J by 1 base; bases outside the gene matches: 9. As encoded in the germline V gene, CDR1 is SGHRS while CDR2 is YFSETQ. The CDR3 covers 14 residues, taking in both the cysteine and the phenylalanine. The retained sequence is limited to the CDR3, 42 bases, with the frame set at the first base. The investigation overall reported the following: The amount of clinical and demographic metadata varied by source and participant and was provided uncurated.

TCRbeta CDR3 regions were amplified from genomic DNA using the immunoSEQ Assay, a bias-controlled multiplex PCR. In the source study's methods: Nucleated cell counts per sample were estimated from amplification of reference gene primers within the assay. To quantify the absolute abundance of each unique TCRbeta CDR3 rearrangement, sequence reads were collapsed and filtered. For each sample, productive Simpson clonality was calculated as the square root of Simpson's diversity index over productive rearrangements. TCRdb stores this immuneACCESS table with in-frame sequences only. Part of the clones is absent; in the studies checked, under half of the shortfall reflects unresolved V genes, and no reason is known for the rest. The D gene and trimming were derived from the DNA, and the V and J assignments and clone size from that table. The sample includes about 61,000 clones, with around four fifths observed a single time. The biggest ten clones account for approximately 5% of the sample.

The V and J genes are TRBV5-1 and TRBJ2-5, and TRBD2 matches 8 of the central bases. This TCR was recovered from a man between 65 and 79 years old with acute or convalescent COVID-19. Material: peripheral blood. The bases are TGCGCCGTTTGGGAAGCGGGGGTCCAAGAGACCCAGTACTTC. The encoded protein is CAVWEAGVQETQYF. Supplemented by the reference TRBV5-1 and TRBJ2-5 proteins around the CDR3, the complete variable domain is KAGVTQTPRYLIKTRGQQVTLSCSPISGHRSVSWYQQTPGQGLQFLFEYFSETQRNKGNFPGRFSGRQFSNSRSEMNVSTLELGDSALYLCAVWEAGVQETQYFGPGTRLLVL.